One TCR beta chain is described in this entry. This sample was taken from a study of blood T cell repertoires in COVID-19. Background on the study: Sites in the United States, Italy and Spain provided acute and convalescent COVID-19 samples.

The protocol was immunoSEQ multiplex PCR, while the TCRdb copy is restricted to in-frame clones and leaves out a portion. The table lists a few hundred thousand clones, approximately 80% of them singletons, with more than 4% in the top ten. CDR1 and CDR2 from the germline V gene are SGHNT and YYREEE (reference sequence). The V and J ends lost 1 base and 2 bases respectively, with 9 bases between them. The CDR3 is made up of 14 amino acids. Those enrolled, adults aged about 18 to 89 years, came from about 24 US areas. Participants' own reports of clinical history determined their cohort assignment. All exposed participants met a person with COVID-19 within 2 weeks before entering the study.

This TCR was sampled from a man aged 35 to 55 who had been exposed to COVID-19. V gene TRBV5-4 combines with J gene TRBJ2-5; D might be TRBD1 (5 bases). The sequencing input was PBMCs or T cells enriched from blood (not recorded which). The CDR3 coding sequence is TGTGCCAGCAGCTTGAGTGCAGGGCAAGAGACCCAGTACTTC. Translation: CASSLSAGQETQYF.